These 27 T cell receptor beta chains were all obtained from the same sample, sequenced in a study of T cell changes during pregnancy in multiple sclerosis. The protocol was immunoSEQ multiplex PCR, while the TCRdb copy is restricted to in-frame clones and leaves out a portion. The sample has approximately 31,000 clones, 90% to 95% seen once. Sequenced material: CD4+ T cells from peripheral blood mononuclear cells, taken in the second trimester of pregnancy. The source of these receptors is a female donor with multiple sclerosis, enrolled in a pregnancy study.

About this clone itself: The junction does not match germline at one end; this may be a read error. The CDR3 nucleotides are TGTGCCAGCAGTTTACTAGCGGGGGTACCCCGCTTCCTCTTC. Its protein is CASSLLAGVPRFLF. V gene TRBV28 combines with J gene TRBJ2-1, with 10 bases aligning to TRBD2. Germline V gene sequence: CDR1 MDHEN, CDR2 SYDVKM. This CDR3 contains 14 residues.

V usage is TRBV18 and J usage is TRBJ2-1; weak D call: TRBD1 (6 bases). CDR1 KGHSH and CDR2 LQKENI come from the germline V gene. Trimming took off 2 bases at V and 4 bases at J, with 9 bases between the two ends. The CDR3 has 14 amino acids. CDR3 coding DNA: TGTGCCAGCTCACCAACGAGGGGGTACAATGAGCAGTTCTTC. It specifies CASSPTRGYNEQFF.

CDR3 sequence (DNA): TGTGCCAGTAGTATGAGACAGGGGACATACGAGCAGTACTTC. It is translated as CASSMRQGTYEQYF. The chain recombines TRBV19 with TRBJ2-7; TRBD1 agrees at 8 bases. This CDR3 comprises 14 residues. V lost 3 bases to trimming and J lost 4 bases; unmatched junction nucleotides: 5. In germline, CDR1 is LNHDA, CDR2 SQIVND (reference sequence).

This clone was recorded once. The rearrangement joins TRBV5-5 to TRBJ1-1; D is possibly TRBD1 (5 bases). Looked up from germline, CDR1 is SGHKS and CDR2 is YYEKEE (reference sequence). The V and J ends lost 4 bases and 1 base respectively, with 14 bases between them. The CDR3 runs to 15 residues. CDR3 region: CASSIQGLGNTEAFF. DNA for the CDR3: TGTGCCAGCAGCATCCAGGGCCTTGGGAACACTGAAGCTTTCTTT. The full variable domain, rest sourced from reference TRBV5-5 and TRBJ1-1, is DAGVTQSPTHLIKTRGQQVTLRCSPISGHKSVSWYQQVLGQGPQFIFQYYEKEERGRGNFPDRFSARQFPNYSSELNVNALLLGDSALYLCASSIQGLGNTEAFFGQGTRLTVV.

The J gene is TRBJ2-7, the V gene TRBV5-1, with 10 bases matching TRBD2. The junction had 11 bases not matched to a gene; V was cut back by 1 base and J by 7 bases. This CDR3 region has 16 residues. CDR1 is SGHRS and CDR2 is YFSETQ in the germline V gene. The DNA for the CDR3 is TGCGCCAGCAGCTTGACTAGCGGGATCTCCCTGATAGAGCAGTACTTC. Translated, it gives CASSLTSGISLIEQYF. Complete variable domain (other parts from reference TRBV5-1 and TRBJ2-7): KAGVTQTPRYLIKTRGQQVTLSCSPISGHRSVSWYQQTPGQGLQFLFEYFSETQRNKGNFPGRFSGRQFSNSRSEMNVSTLELGDSALYLCASSLTSGISLIEQYFGPGTRLTVT.

The chain recombines TRBV5-1 with TRBJ2-7; 11 bases map to TRBD2. Germline V lookup: CDR1 SGHRS, CDR2 YFSETQ. With 3 bases clipped from V and 2 bases from J, the junction kept 13 bases outside the gene matches. The CDR3 extends over 18 amino acids. CDR3 loop: CASSSTSGSTLFTYEQYF. CDR3 bases: TGCGCCAGCAGCTCAACTAGCGGGAGTACCCTATTTACCTACGAGCAGTACTTC.

Remarks on this clone: At the DNA level, this CDR3 is encoded by other sequences in the same sample as well. The genes are TRBV2 and TRBJ2-5, with 12 bases identical to TRBD1. The CDR3 consists of 15 residues. CDR1 and CDR2 (germline): SNHLY, FYNNEI. With 8 bases clipped from V and 4 bases from J, the junction kept 8 bases outside the gene matches. The CDR3 loop is CASPRDRGRRETQYF. CDR3 bases: TGTGCCAGCCCGCGGGACAGGGGGCGCAGAGAGACCCAGTACTTC.

The CDR3 is CASSLGLDGTGELFF. The CDR3 region has the DNA TGTGCCAGCAGCTTAGGCCTAGACGGCACCGGGGAGCTGTTTTTT. The rearrangement links TRBV7-3 to TRBJ2-2, with D unresolved. Germline CDR1 is SGHTA and CDR2 is FQGTGA. CDR3 length: 15 residues. The V end was cut by 2 bases, the J end by 4 bases, with 11 bases between. Supplemented by reference TRBV7-3 and TRBJ2-2, the full variable domain reads GAGVSQTPSNKVTEKGKYVELRCDPISGHTALYWYRQSLGQGPEFLIYFQGTGAADDSGLPNDRFFAVRPEGSVSTLKIQRTERGDSAVYLCASSLGLDGTGELFFGEGSRLTVL.

The V and J genes are TRBV5-1 and TRBJ2-4; tentative D call: TRBD2 (5 bases). Germline CDR1 SGHRS, CDR2 YFSETQ. CDR3 length: 15 amino acids. V lost 1 base and J lost 7, with 15 bases in between. The CDR3 DNA reads as TGCGCCAGCAGCTTGTCGAGCGGCTATGGGAACATTCAGTACTTC. This encodes CASSLSSGYGNIQYF.

The chain is built from TRBV29-1 and TRBJ1-1, with 9 bases that match TRBD1. Germline V gene data show CDR1 as SQVTM and CDR2 as ANQGSEA. CDR3 size: 13 residues. V shed 7 bases and J 5 bases; nucleotides not matched to a gene: 8. The CDR3: CSGGGQGRTEAFF. For the CDR3, the DNA is TGCAGCGGGGGGGGACAGGGAAGGACTGAAGCTTTCTTT. The full variable domain, with the rest looked up from reference TRBV29-1 and TRBJ1-1, is SAVISQKPSRDICQRGTSLTIQCQVDSQVTMMFWYRQQPGQSLTLIATANQGSEATYESGFVIDKFPISRPNLTFSTLTVSNMSPEDSSIYLCSGGGQGRTEAFFGQGTRLTVV.

This chain joins TRBV5-6 and TRBJ2-5; D gene uncertain. The CDR3 runs 14 residues. The germline gives CDR1 SGHDT, CDR2 YYEEEE. Trimming cost V 1 base and J 2 bases, with 9 bases left between them. CDR3 sequence: CASSLKTRQETQYF. CDR3 in DNA: TGTGCCAGCAGCTTGAAAACGCGACAAGAGACCCAGTACTTC.

In its sample, this clone was seen a few times. This chain joins TRBV4-1 and TRBJ1-2; D is undetermined. The CDR3 is 13 residues long. Germline V gene lookup returns CDR1 MGHRA and CDR2 YSYEKL. Trimming took off 3 bases at V and 0 bases at J, with 5 bases between the two ends. CDR3 protein: CASSHGTNYGYTF. CDR3 DNA sequence: TGCGCCAGCAGCCACGGGACTAACTATGGCTACACCTTC.

The rearrangement uses TRBV5-4 and TRBJ1-5, with D perhaps TRBD1 (5 bases). CDR3 length: 15 residues. Trimming cost V 4 bases and J 0 bases, with 11 bases left between them. Germline CDR1 and CDR2: SGHNT and YYREEE (reference sequence). CDR3 region: CASSPWGSSNQPQHF. The DNA for the CDR3 is TGTGCCAGCAGCCCATGGGGCTCTAGCAATCAGCCCCAGCATTTT.

J is TRBJ1-4 and V is TRBV6-1; the D gene is possibly TRBD1 (5 bases). The CDR3 is 11 amino acids. The V and J ends lost 5 bases and 14 bases respectively, with 12 bases between them. From germline, CDR1 is MNHNS and CDR2 SASEGT. CDR3 bases: TGTGCCAGCAGTACTACAGGAAATCTGTTTTTT. It yields the protein CASSTTGNLFF.

V is TRBV5-5 and J is TRBJ2-5; D uncertain. Germline CDR1 is SGHKS and CDR2 is YYEKEE (reference sequence). This CDR3 has 13 residues. Trimming shortened V by 1 base and J by 5 bases, and 9 bases separated the two germline ends. The CDR3 sequence is CASSLYLTETQYF. CDR3 sequence (DNA): TGTGCCAGCAGCTTGTACCTAACGGAGACCCAGTACTTC.

This chain joins TRBV18 and TRBJ2-7, with 8 bases matching TRBD1. Trimming removed 1 base from V and 7 bases from J; junction bases left unmatched: 9. This CDR3 has 15 amino acids. The germline V gene encodes CDR1 KGHSH and CDR2 LQKENI. The chain's CDR3 is CASSPLGQGGREQYF. DNA of the CDR3: TGTGCCAGCTCACCACTAGGACAGGGAGGTCGAGAGCAGTACTTC. The entire variable domain, with the rest obtained from reference TRBV18 and TRBJ2-7, is as follows: NAGVMQNPRHLVRRRGQEARLRCSPMKGHSHVYWYRQLPEEGLKFMVYLQKENIIDESGMPKERFSAEFPKEGPSILRIQQVVRGDSAAYFCASSPLGQGGREQYFGPGTRLTVT.

This chain joins TRBV5-4 and TRBJ2-7; TRBD2 matches at 8 bases. Germline V gives CDR1 SGHNT, CDR2 YYREEE (reference sequence). V shed 1 base and J 3 bases; nucleotides not matched to a gene: 3. The CDR3 runs 14 residues. CDR3: CASSLTGGFYEQYF. The CDR3 region has the DNA TGTGCCAGCAGCTTGACGGGAGGGTTCTACGAGCAGTACTTC.

This sequence joins TRBV29-1 and TRBJ2-3, with 7 bases lining up with TRBD1. This CDR3 spans 11 amino acids. Per the germline V gene, CDR1 is SQVTM and CDR2 is ANQGSEA. The CDR3, as DNA: TGCGCCGGACAGGTCACAGATACGCAGTATTTT. Translation: CAGQVTDTQYF.

The chain employs TRBV27 and TRBJ2-1; 8 bases align to TRBD1. The CDR3 totals 14 residues. V shed 5 bases and J 7 bases; nucleotides not matched to a gene: 7. Germline lookup yields CDR1 MNHEY and CDR2 SMNVEV (reference sequence). The CDR3 DNA reads TGTGCCAGCAGTCTAGGACAGGGCTGGAATGAGCAGTTCTTC. Protein product: CASSLGQGWNEQFF.

V gene TRBV5-6 combines with J gene TRBJ2-1; 12 nucleotides align to TRBD2. Unmatched junction bases numbered 11, after V lost 3 bases and J lost 7 bases. The germline V gene encodes CDR1 SGHDT and CDR2 YYEEEE. The CDR3 length is 17 residues. This CDR3 reads CASSSLAGGHEGNEQFF. The CDR3 DNA reads TGTGCCAGCAGCTCCCTAGCGGGAGGGCATGAGGGGAATGAGCAGTTCTTC.

The J gene is TRBJ1-4, the V gene TRBV5-1; D is perhaps TRBD1 (6 bases). There are 16 residues in the CDR3. In germline, CDR1 is SGHRS, CDR2 YFSETQ. Trimming removed 2 bases at V and 4 bases at J, with 15 bases between. CDR3 protein: CASSFSTGSGNEKLFF. CDR3 nucleotide sequence: TGCGCCAGCAGCTTCTCCACAGGGAGCGGTAATGAAAAACTGTTTTTT.

The chain combines TRBV30 with TRBJ1-5, with 7 bases aligning to TRBD1. CDR3 length equals 13 residues. Per germline, CDR1 GTSNPN and CDR2 SVGIG (reference sequence). V lost 4 bases and J lost 3; bases outside the gene matches: 3. The CDR3 protein is CAWNRGPNQPQHF. The CDR3, as DNA: TGTGCCTGGAACAGGGGACCCAATCAGCCCCAGCATTTT.

This chain connects TRBV27 to TRBJ2-6; 7 bases map to TRBD1. After removal of 3 bases from V and 3 bases from J, the junction contained 11 bases not matched to a gene. Looked up from germline, CDR1 is MNHEY and CDR2 is SMNVEV (reference sequence). The CDR3 spans 18 residues. The CDR3 spells CASSFLVQGVSGANVLTF. The CDR3 DNA sequence: TGTGCCAGCAGTTTTCTTGTGCAGGGGGTAAGTGGGGCCAACGTCCTGACTTTC. Variable domain in full (rest from reference TRBV27 and TRBJ2-6): EAQVTQNPRYLITVTGKKLTVTCSQNMNHEYMSWYRQDPGLGLRQIYYSMNVEVTDKGDVPEGYKVSRKEKRNFPLILESPSPNQTSLYFCASSFLVQGVSGANVLTFGAGSRLTVL.

The CDR3 is CASSSTFTGAEDYGYTF. CDR3 DNA sequence: TGTGCCAGCAGCTCTACATTTACAGGGGCCGAGGACTATGGCTACACCTTC. The rearrangement uses TRBV7-9 and TRBJ1-2; TRBD1 matches at 7 bases. Germline V gene lookup returns CDR1 SEHNR and CDR2 FQNEAQ (reference sequence). Trimming took 4 bases from V and 3 from J; bases not matched to a gene: 14. This CDR3 is built from 17 residues.

CDR3 sequence (DNA): TGCGCCAGCAGCTTACTAGCGGGAGTTTCAGAGACCCAGTACTTC. Translating gives CASSLLAGVSETQYF. The J gene is TRBJ2-5, the V gene TRBV5-1; 11 nucleotides align to TRBD2. There are 15 residues in the CDR3. The junction had 4 bases not matched to a gene; V was cut back by 2 bases and J by 4 bases. Germline CDR1 and CDR2: SGHRS and YFSETQ.

The chain is built from TRBV9 and TRBJ2-2, with a weak D call TRBD1 (7 bases). Germline values: CDR1 SGDLS, CDR2 YYNGEE. The V gene lost 0 bases and the J gene lost 5 bases, with 20 bases spanning the gap. The CDR3 consists of 18 residues. CDR3: CASSVGQGMAGQTGELFF. In nucleotides, the CDR3 is TGTGCCAGCAGCGTAGGACAGGGAATGGCGGGACAGACCGGGGAGCTGTTTTTT. The variable domain in full, with the rest retrieved from reference TRBV9 and TRBJ2-2, is DSGVTQTPKHLITATGQRVTLRCSPRSGDLSVYWYQQSLDQGLQFLIQYYNGEERAKGNILERFSAQQFPDLHSELNLSSLELGDSALYFCASSVGQGMAGQTGELFFGEGSRLTVL.

The chain recombines TRBV5-1 with TRBJ2-3; D is undetermined. Trimming took 4 bases from V and 2 from J, leaving 11 bases between them. The CDR3 sequence is 14 residues long. From germline, CDR1 is SGHRS and CDR2 YFSETQ. The DNA for the CDR3 is TGCGCCAGCAGCCCACCCGACATCACAGATACGCAGTATTTT. Its translation is CASSPPDITDTQYF. Using reference TRBV5-1 and TRBJ2-3 for the parts outside the CDR3, the full variable domain is KAGVTQTPRYLIKTRGQQVTLSCSPISGHRSVSWYQQTPGQGLQFLFEYFSETQRNKGNFPGRFSGRQFSNSRSEMNVSTLELGDSALYLCASSPPDITDTQYFGPGTRLTVL.